In its sample, the clone carrying this T cell receptor (beta chain) was seen a few times. What it binds is unknown. The data were taken from a study of neoadjuvant anti-PD-1 for oral cavity cancer. Study-level information: Around day 43, patients without progression received a fourth nivolumab dose before surgery. Notes on the study in general: TCR analyses covered only a few patients per response group. PBMC Gini-index clonality exceeded responders' in non-responders post-nivolumab.

Time point reported: after neoadjuvant nivolumab, at surgical resection. V trimming: 4 bases; J trimming: 2 bases; junction bases outside the gene matches: 3. From germline, CDR1 is SGHTA and CDR2 FQGNSA. CDR3 length: 16 residues. Six replicates per PBMC sample, mostly from roughly 450 ng of genomic DNA. The data were produced by immunoSEQ multiplex PCR, yet TCRdb's version contains in-frame clones alone and is incomplete. The table records about 12,000 clones, over 55% of them present only once. This TCR was recovered from a person aged 35-79 years with oral cavity squamous cell carcinoma. The chain links TRBV7-2 to TRBJ2-1; 12 positions agree with TRBD2. Sequencing was performed on PBMCs, taken after nivolumab (anti-PD-1) treatment. Written as DNA, the CDR3 is TGTGCCAGCAGCTCTCGACTAGCGGGAGCCTACAATGAGCAGTTCTTC. Translation: CASSSRLAGAYNEQFF.